This is a list of T cell receptor beta chains from one sample in a study of OX40 agonist ivuxolimab in advanced cancers. Measured with immunoSEQ multiplex PCR; TCRdb has only the in-frame clones, and not every one. This repertoire shows about 100,000 clones, 90% found once; its top ten account for around 0.15%. The material sequenced was CD4+ or CD8+ T cells sorted from blood, taken in a trial of the OX40 agonist ivuxolimab. Every receptor here comes from an adult with an advanced solid tumor such as melanoma, head and neck, liver or kidney cancer. CDR3s leave out the opening cysteine and the closing phenylalanine or tryptophan. A D gene is named only where the DNA matches it firmly.

d_call j_call v_call cdr3_aa
NA TRBJ1-2 TRBV30 AWSLRARQFRLGYT
NA TRBJ2-2 TRBV6-1 ASGQRGAGELF
NA TRBJ1-1 TRBV6-6 ASTSPEWAEAF
NA TRBJ1-1 TRBV21-1 ASSTPWRAF
NA TRBJ1-6 TRBV2 ASSDPLRPLH
TRBD2 TRBJ2-3 TRBV10-3 AIRGLSTDTQY
TRBD1 TRBJ1-6 TRBV5-1 ASSTGTGTDNSPLH
TRBD1 TRBJ1-1 TRBV18 ASSDRGSGPGTEAF
NA TRBJ2-2 TRBV7-9 ASSLALSVRAGELF
TRBD1 TRBJ1-5 TRBV19 ASSMGRDRGPQPQH
NA TRBJ1-1 TRBV25-1 ASSENRDGTEAF
NA TRBJ2-1 TRBV4-2 ASSRVGTGSYNEQF
NA TRBJ2-1 TRBV18 ASSPQARTPGRDEQF